A single T cell receptor beta chain is shown here with its context. This sample is part of a study of beta chain features in type 1 diabetes. Researchers reported sorting CD4+ naive, central memory, regulatory and stem cell-like memory cells via CD45RO/CCR7/CD25/CD127/CD95/CD27. The study reverse transcribed the entire isolated RNA, so it sequenced expressed TCRB transcripts. The assay was immunoSEQ multiplex PCR, and TCRdb's table has in-frame clones only and misses some. The profile shows around 250,000 clones, more than 65% of them singletons. Sequenced: naive CD4+ T cells from blood. The source of this sequence is a man aged 25 to 45 in good health.

CDR3 in amino acids: CSVDLNRGRPGELFF. The DNA for the CDR3 is TGCAGCGTCGACCTTAACAGGGGGCGCCCCGGGGAGCTGTTTTTT. V and J are TRBV29-1 and TRBJ2-2; 9 bases agree with TRBD1. J was trimmed by 6 bases and V by 6 bases; bases with no gene match: 11. From germline, CDR1 is SQVTM and CDR2 ANQGSEA. This CDR3 region has 15 residues.